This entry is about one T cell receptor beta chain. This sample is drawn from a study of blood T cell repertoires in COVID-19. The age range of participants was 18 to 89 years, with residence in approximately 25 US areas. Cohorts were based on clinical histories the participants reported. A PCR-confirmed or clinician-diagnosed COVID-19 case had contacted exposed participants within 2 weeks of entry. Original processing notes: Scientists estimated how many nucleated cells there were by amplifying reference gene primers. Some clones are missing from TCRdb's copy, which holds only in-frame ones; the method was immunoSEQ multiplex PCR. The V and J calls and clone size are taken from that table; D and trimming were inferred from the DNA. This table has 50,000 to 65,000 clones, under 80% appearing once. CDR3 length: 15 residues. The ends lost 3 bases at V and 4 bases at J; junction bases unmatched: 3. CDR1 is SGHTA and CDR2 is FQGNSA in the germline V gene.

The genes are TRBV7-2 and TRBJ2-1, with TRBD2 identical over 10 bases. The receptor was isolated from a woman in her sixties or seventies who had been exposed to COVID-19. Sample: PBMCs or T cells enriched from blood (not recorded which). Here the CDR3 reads CASSFRTSGYNEQFF. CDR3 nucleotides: TGTGCCAGCAGCTTCCGGACTAGCGGTTACAATGAGCAGTTCTTC.